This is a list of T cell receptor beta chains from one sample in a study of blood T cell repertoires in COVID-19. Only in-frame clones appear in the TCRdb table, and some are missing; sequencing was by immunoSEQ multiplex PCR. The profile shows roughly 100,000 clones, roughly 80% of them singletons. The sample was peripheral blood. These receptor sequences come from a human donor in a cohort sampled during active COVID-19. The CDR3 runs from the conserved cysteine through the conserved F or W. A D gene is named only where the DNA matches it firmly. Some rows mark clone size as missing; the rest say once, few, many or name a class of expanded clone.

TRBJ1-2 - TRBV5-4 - CASRTGGAVHYGYTF TGTGCCAGCAGGACGGGAGGGGCGGTACACTATGGCTACACCTTC
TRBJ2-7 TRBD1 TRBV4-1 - CASSQAGQGAVRRSYEQYF TGCGCCAGCAGCCAGGCGGGGCAGGGGGCTGTCCGCCGAAGCTACGAGCAGTACTTC
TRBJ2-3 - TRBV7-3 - CASSGKSSGGRADTQYF TGTGCCAGCAGCGGAAAATCTTCCGGGGGGCGGGCAGATACGCAGTATTTT
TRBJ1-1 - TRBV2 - CASSGTPNTEAFF TGTGCCAGCAGCGGGACACCGAACACTGAAGCTTTCTTT
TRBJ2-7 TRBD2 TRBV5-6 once CASSGNLAASYEQYF TGTGCCAGCAGCGGCAATCTAGCGGCCTCCTACGAGCAGTACTTC
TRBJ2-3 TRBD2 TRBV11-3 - CASNPFSSGVGDTQYF TGTGCCAGCAACCCATTCTCTAGCGGCGTCGGGGATACGCAGTATTTT
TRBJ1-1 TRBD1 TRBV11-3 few CASSSLQGRTEAFF TGTGCCAGCAGCTCGTTACAGGGGAGGACTGAAGCTTTCTTT
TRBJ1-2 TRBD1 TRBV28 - CASSFPGQGGAGYTF TGTGCCAGCAGTTTCCCCGGACAGGGGGGGGCAGGCTACACCTTC
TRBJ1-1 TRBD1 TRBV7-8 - CASSLITGTAFPGNTEAFF TGTGCCAGCAGCTTAATCACGGGGACAGCTTTTCCAGGGAACACTGAAGCTTTCTTT
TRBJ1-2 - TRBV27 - CASSFSRLYGYTF TGTGCCAGCAGTTTTTCCAGATTATATGGCTACACCTTC
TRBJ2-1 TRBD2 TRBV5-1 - CASSLPSGGSSNEQFF TGCGCCAGCAGCTTACCTTCTGGCGGGAGCAGCAATGAGCAGTTCTTC
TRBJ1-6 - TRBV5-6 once CASSLATGNSPLHF TGTGCCAGCAGCTTGGCTACAGGGAATTCACCCCTCCACTTT
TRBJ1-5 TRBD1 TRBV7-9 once CASSYETGSVSNQPQHF TGTGCCAGCAGCTATGAGACAGGGTCTGTTAGCAATCAGCCCCAGCATTTT
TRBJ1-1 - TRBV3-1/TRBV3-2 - CASSQGRVRDKVFF TGTGCCAGCAGCCAAGGTCGGGTCAGGGATAAGGTTTTCTTT
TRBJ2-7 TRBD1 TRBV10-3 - CAISAYRGNSYEQYF TGTGCCATCAGTGCTTACAGGGGGAATTCCTACGAGCAGTACTTC
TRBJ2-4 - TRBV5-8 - CASSTRGTGKNIQYF TGTGCCAGCAGCACGCGCGGGACGGGAAAAAACATTCAGTACTTC
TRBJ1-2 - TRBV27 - CASRLTAFYGYTF TGTGCCAGCAGATTGACAGCTTTCTATGGCTACACCTTC
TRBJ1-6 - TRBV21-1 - CASSKAGLTRSYNSPLHF TGTGCCAGCAGCAAAGCTGGCCTTACCCGCTCCTATAATTCACCCCTCCACTTT